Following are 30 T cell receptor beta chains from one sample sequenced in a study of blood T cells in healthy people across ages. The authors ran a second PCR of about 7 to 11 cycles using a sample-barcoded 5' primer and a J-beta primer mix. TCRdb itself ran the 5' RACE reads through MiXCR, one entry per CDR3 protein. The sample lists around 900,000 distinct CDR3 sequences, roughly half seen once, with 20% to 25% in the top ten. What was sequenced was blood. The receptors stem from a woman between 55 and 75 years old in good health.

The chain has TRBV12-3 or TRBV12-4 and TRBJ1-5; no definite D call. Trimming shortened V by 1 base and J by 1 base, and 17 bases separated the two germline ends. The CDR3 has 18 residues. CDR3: CASSLVLVRFESNQPQHF. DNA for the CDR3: TGTGCCAGCAGTTTAGTGTTAGTACGGTTCGAGAGCAATCAGCCCCAGCATTTT.

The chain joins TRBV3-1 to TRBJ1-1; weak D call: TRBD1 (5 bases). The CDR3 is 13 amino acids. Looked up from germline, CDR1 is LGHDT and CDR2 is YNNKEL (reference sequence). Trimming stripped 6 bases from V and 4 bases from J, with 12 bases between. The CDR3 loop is CASRDQGGTEAFF. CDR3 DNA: TGTGCCAGCAGGGATCAGGGCGGCACTGAAGCTTTCTTT.

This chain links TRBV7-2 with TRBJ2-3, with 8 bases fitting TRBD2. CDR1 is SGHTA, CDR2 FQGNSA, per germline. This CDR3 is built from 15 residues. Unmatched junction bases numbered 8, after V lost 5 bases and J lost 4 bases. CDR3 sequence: CASSPGGVPSDTQYF. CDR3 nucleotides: TGTGCCAGCAGCCCGGGGGGGGTTCCGTCAGATACGCAGTATTTT. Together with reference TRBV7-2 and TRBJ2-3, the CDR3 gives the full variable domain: GAGVSQSPSNKVTEKGKDVELRCDPISGHTALYWYRQSLGQGLEFLIYFQGNSAPDKSGLPSDRFSAERTGGSVSTLTIQRTQQEDSAVYLCASSPGGVPSDTQYFGPGTRLTVL.

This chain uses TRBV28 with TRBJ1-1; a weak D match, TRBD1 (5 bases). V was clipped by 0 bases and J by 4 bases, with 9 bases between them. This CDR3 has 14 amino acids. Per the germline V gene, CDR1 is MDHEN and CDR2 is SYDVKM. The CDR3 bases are TGTGCCAGCAGTTTATGGAAGGGGAGCACTGAAGCTTTCTTT. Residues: CASSLWKGSTEAFF.

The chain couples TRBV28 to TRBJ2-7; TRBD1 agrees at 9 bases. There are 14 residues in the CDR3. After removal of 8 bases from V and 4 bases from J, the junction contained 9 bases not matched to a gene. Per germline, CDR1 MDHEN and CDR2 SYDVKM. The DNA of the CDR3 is TGTGCCAGCGGGCGGGACAGGGAATTATACGAGCAGTACTTC. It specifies CASGRDRELYEQYF.

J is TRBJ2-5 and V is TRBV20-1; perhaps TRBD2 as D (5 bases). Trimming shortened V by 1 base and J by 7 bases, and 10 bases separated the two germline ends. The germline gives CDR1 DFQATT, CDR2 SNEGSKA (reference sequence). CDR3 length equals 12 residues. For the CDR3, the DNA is TGCAGTGCTAGAGTTGGAGGTACGACCCAGTACTTC. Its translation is CSARVGGTTQYF.

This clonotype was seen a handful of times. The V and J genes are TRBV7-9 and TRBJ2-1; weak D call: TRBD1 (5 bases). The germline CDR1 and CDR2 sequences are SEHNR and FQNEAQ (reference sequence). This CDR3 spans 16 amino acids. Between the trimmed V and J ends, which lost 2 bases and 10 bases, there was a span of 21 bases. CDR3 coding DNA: TGTGCCAGCAGCTTAATGGGGCGGAGTTCCTCAATCGAGCAGTTCTTC. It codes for CASSLMGRSSSIEQFF.

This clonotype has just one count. CDR3 DNA sequence: TGTGCCAGCAGTTACTCGAGTAGCAGGAGCTACGAGCAGTACTTC. Translating gives CASSYSSSRSYEQYF. V and J are TRBV6-6 and TRBJ2-5, with D unclear. The J call may be incorrect, as the DNA end agrees better with TRBJ2-7. Germline V lookup: CDR1 MNHNY, CDR2 SVGAGI (reference sequence). The CDR3 contains 15 residues.

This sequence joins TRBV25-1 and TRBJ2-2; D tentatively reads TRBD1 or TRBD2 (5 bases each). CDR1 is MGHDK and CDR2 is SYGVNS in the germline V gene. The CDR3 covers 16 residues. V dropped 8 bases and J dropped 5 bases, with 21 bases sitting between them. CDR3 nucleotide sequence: TGTGCCAGCCCTCGAGGGGCCCAGTCCGGTACCGGGGAGCTGTTTTTT. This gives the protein CASPRGAQSGTGELFF.

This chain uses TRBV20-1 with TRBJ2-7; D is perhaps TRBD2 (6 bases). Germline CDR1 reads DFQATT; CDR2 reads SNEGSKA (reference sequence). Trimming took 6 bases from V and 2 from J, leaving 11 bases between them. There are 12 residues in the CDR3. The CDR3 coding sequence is TGCAGTGCCAACGGGGGAACCTACGAGCAGTACTTC. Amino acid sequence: CSANGGTYEQYF.

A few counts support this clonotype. The CDR3 region is CASSSVLAQHF. In DNA, the CDR3 is TGTGCCAGCAGCTCCGTGTTAGCCCAGCATTTT. The chain is built from TRBV12-3 or TRBV12-4 and TRBJ1-5; unclear D gene. V was cut by 6 bases and J by 11 bases, with 11 bases left in between. The CDR3 runs 11 residues.

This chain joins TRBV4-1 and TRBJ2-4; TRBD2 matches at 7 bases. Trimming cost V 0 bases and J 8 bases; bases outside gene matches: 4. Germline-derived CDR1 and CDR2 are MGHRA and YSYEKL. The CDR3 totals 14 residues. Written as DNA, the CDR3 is TGCGCCAGCAGCCAAGACTCCGGGAGGTACATTCAGTACTTC. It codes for CASSQDSGRYIQYF.

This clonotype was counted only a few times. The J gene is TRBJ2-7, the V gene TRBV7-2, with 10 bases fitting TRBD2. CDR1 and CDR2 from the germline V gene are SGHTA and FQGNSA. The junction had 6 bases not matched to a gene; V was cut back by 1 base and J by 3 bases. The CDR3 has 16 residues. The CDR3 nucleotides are TGTGCCAGCAGCTTAGGGCTAGCGGGAGAAGTCTACGAGCAGTACTTC. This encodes CASSLGLAGEVYEQYF.

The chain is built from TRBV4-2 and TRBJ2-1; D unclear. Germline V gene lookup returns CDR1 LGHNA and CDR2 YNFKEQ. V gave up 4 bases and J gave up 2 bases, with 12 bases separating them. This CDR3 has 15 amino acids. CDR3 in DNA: TGTGCCAGCAGCCTACAAGTGTTTACCTACAATGAGCAGTTCTTC. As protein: CASSLQVFTYNEQFF.

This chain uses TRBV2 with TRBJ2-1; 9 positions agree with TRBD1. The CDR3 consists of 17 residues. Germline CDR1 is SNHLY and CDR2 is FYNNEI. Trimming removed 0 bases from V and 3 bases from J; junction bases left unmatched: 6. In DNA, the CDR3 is TGTGCCAGCAGTGAAGCTATAGGACAGGGGAACTACAATGAGCAGTTCTTC. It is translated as CASSEAIGQGNYNEQFF.

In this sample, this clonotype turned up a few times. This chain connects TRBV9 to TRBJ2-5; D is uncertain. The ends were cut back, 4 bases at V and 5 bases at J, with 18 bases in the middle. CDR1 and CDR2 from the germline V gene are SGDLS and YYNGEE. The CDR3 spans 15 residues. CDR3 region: CASSPNRESWETQYF. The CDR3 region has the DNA TGTGCCAGCAGCCCCAACCGCGAGAGTTGGGAGACCCAGTACTTC.

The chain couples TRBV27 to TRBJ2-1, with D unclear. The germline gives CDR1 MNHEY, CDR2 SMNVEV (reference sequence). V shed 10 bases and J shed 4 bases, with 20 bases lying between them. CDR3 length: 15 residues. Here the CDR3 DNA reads TGTGCCATCATGGAGAGGTATGACGCTTACAATGAGCAGTTCTTC. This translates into CAIMERYDAYNEQFF.

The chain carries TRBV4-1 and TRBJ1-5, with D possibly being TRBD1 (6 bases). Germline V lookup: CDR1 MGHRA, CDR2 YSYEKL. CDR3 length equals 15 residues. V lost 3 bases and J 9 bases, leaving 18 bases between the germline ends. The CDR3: CASSQGQNRVLPQHF. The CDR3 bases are TGCGCCAGCAGCCAGGGCCAAAACAGGGTTCTGCCCCAGCATTTT.

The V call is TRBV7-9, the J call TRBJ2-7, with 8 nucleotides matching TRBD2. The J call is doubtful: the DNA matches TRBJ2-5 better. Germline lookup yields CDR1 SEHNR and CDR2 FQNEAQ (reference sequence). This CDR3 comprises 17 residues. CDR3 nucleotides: TGTGCCAGCAGTCTATCCCGCGAAGCGGGAGTGGGAGAGACCCAGTACTTC. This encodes CASSLSREAGVGETQYF.

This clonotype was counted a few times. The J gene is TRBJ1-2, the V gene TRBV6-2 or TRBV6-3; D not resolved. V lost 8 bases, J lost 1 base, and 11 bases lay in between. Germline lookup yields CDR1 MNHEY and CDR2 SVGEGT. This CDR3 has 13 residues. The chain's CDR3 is CASADSHNYGYTF. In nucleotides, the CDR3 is TGTGCCAGCGCAGATTCTCATAACTATGGCTACACCTTC.

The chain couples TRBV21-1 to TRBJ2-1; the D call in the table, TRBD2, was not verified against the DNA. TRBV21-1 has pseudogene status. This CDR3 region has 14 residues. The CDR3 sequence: CASSSKTRGDEQFF. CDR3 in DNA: TGTGCCAGCAGCTCCAAGACTAGGGGCGATGAGCAGTTCTTC.

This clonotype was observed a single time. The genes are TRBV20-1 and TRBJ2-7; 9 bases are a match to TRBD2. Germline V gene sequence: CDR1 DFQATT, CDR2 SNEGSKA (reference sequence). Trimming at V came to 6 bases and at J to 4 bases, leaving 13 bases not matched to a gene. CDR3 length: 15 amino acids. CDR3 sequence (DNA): TGCAGTGCACCCCCCCTGCGGGAGGGCAATTACGAGCAGTACTTC. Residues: CSAPPLREGNYEQYF.

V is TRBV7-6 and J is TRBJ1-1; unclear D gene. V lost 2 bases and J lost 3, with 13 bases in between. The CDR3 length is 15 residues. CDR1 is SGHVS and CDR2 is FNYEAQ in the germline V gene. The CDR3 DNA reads TGTGCCAGCAGCTTATTGGGCGGACGGTACACTGAAGCTTTCTTT. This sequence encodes CASSLLGGRYTEAFF.

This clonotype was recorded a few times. This CDR3 is CASSQGPLAAYEQYF. CDR3 nucleotide sequence: TGCGCCAGCAGCCAAGGGCCTCTAGCCGCGTACGAGCAGTACTTC. The chain links TRBV4-1 to TRBJ2-5; D is perhaps TRBD2 (5 bases). The tail of the sequence fits TRBJ2-7 better, so the J call may be wrong. The germline V gene has CDR1 MGHRA and CDR2 YSYEKL. This CDR3 region has 15 residues.

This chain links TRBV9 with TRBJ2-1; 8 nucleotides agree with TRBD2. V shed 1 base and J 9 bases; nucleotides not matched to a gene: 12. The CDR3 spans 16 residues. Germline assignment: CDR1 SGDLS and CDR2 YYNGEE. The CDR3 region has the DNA TGTGCCAGCAGCGTAAATTCGGCTAGCGGGTATGGTGAGCAGTTCTTC. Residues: CASSVNSASGYGEQFF.

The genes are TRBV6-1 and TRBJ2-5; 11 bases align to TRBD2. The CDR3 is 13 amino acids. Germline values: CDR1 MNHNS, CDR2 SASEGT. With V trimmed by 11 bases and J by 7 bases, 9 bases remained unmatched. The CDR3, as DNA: TGTGCCGGGGGACTAGCGGAGGCGCGGACCCAGTACTTC. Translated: CAGGLAEARTQYF.

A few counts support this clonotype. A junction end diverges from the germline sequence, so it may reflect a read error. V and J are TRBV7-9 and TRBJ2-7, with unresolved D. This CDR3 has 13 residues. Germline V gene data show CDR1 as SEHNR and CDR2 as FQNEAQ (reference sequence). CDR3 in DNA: TGTGCCAGCAGCTTTGTAGCCTCCCACGAGCAGTACTTC. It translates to CASSFVASHEQYF. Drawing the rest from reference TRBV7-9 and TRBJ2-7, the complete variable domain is DTGVSQNPRHKITKRGQNVTFRCDPISEHNRLYWYRQTLGQGPEFLTYFQNEAQLEKSRLLSDRFSAERPKGSFSTLEIQRTEQGDSAMYLCASSFVASHEQYFGPGTRLTVT.

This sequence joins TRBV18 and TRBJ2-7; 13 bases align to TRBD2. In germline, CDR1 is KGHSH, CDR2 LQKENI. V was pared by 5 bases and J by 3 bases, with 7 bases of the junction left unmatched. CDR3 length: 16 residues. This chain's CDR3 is CASSTRLAGGYYEQYF. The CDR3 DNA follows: TGTGCCAGCTCAACTCGACTAGCGGGAGGCTACTACGAGCAGTACTTC. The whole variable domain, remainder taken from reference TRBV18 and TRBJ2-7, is NAGVMQNPRHLVRRRGQEARLRCSPMKGHSHVYWYRQLPEEGLKFMVYLQKENIIDESGMPKERFSAEFPKEGPSILRIQQVVRGDSAAYFCASSTRLAGGYYEQYFGPGTRLTVT.

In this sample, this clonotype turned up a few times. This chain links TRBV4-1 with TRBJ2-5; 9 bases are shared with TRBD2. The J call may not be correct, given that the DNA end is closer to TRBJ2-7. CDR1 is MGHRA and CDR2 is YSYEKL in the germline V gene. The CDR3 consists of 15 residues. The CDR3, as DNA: TGCGCCAGCAGCATGGGACTAGCTGCAAACTACGAGCAGTACTTC. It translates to CASSMGLAANYEQYF.

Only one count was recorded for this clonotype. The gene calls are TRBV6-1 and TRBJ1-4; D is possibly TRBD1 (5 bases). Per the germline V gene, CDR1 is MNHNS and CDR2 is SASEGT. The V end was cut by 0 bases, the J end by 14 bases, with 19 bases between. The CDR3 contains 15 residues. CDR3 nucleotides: TGTGCCAGCAGTGAAGCCGGACATGCGATCCCTGTCCTGTTTTTT. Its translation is CASSEAGHAIPVLFF.